This T cell receptor (beta chain) was identified during a study of control samples from healthy donors and cancer patients. Assay: immunoSEQ multiplex PCR; the TCRdb copy retains only in-frame clones and omits some. Here the sample spans roughly 220,000 clones, roughly 94% being singletons. In germline, CDR1 is MDHEN, CDR2 SYDVKM. The V and J ends lost 8 bases and 0 bases respectively, with 19 bases between them. This CDR3 region has 17 residues. V usage is TRBV28 and J usage is TRBJ2-2; D is ambiguous. Sequences were obtained from blood. The origin of this receptor is a man aged 45-60 years in good health. The CDR3 sequence: CASLNSPQYSNTGELFF. The CDR3 nucleotides read TGTGCCAGCCTGAACTCCCCCCAGTATTCGAACACCGGGGAGCTGTTTTTT.